Presented here are 19 T cell receptor beta chains from one specimen sequenced in a study of molecular identifiers for immune sequencing clone quantification. Via MiXCR, TCRdb re-called the PCR reads, giving one row per CDR3 protein. In the table there are some 9,000 distinct CDR3 sequences, over 13% of which are singletons. Specimen: naive CD8+ T cells from blood, with Jurkat cell RNA spiked in. Indicated subset: FACS-sorted CD8+CD4-CCR7+CD45RA+ naive T cells. The receptors come from a human donor in good health. Some libraries in this study had Jurkat cell RNA spiked in.

As for this clonotype: One end of the junction does not line up with germline, which may come from a read error. The V and J genes are TRBV6-5 and TRBJ2-6, with 9 bases matching TRBD1. This CDR3 is built from 20 residues. The V gene's germline CDR1 is MNHEY and CDR2 SVGAGI. CDR3 in amino acids: CASSYPDRGYLVSGANDLTF. In nucleotides, the CDR3 is TGCGCCAGCAGTTACCCGGACAGGGGCTACCTAGTATCTGGGGCCAACGACCTGACTTTC.

The table lists this clonotype with a few counts. The CDR3: CASSPSQAPGPQHF. The CDR3 DNA sequence: TGTGCCAGCAGTCCCTCGCAGGCCCCCGGGCCCCAGCATTTT. V is TRBV27 and J is TRBJ1-5; D unresolved. The V and J ends lost 5 bases and 9 bases respectively, with 17 bases between them. Germline V CDR1 and CDR2: MNHEY, SMNVEV (reference sequence). The CDR3 covers 14 residues.

This clonotype occurred many times. This chain connects TRBV20-1 to TRBJ2-1, with D perhaps matching TRBD2 (6 bases). The V and J ends lost 3 bases and 6 bases respectively, with 15 bases between them. This CDR3 contains 14 residues. In germline, CDR1 is DFQATT, CDR2 SNEGSKA (reference sequence). DNA for the CDR3: TGCAGTGCTAGGATAGCGGACCTCGGCAATGAGCAGTTCTTC. Translated, it gives CSARIADLGNEQFF.

This clonotype is medium-sized (0.01 to 0.1%) in the sample. This chain joins TRBV7-9 and TRBJ2-2; D remains ambiguous. CDR3 size: 13 residues. Looked up from germline, CDR1 is SEHNR and CDR2 is FQNEAQ (reference sequence). V lost 1 base, J lost 7 bases, and 7 bases lay in between. The chain's CDR3 is CASSLGNDGELFF. For the CDR3, the DNA is TGTGCCAGCAGCTTAGGGAACGACGGGGAGCTGTTTTTT. Combining the CDR3 with reference TRBV7-9 and TRBJ2-2 gives the whole variable domain DTGVSQNPRHKITKRGQNVTFRCDPISEHNRLYWYRQTLGQGPEFLTYFQNEAQLEKSRLLSDRFSAERPKGSFSTLEIQRTEQGDSAMYLCASSLGNDGELFFGEGSRLTVL.

Ten or more counts support this clonotype. The rearrangement uses TRBV7-6 and TRBJ2-1, with no clear D. Germline CDR1 reads SGHVS; CDR2 reads FNYEAQ. The CDR3 runs 15 residues. The ends were cut back, 2 bases at V and 7 bases at J, with 15 bases in the middle. CDR3 sequence (DNA): TGTGCCAGCAGCTTATCGGCAATCCCCGAGAATGAGCAGTTCTTC. The encoded protein is CASSLSAIPENEQFF.

To note about this clonotype: At one of its ends the junction is not consistent with the germline gene, which may arise from a read error. The chain couples TRBV7-8 to TRBJ2-2; tentatively, D is TRBD1 or TRBD2 (6 bases each). Germline V lookup: CDR1 SGHVS, CDR2 FQNEAQ. The CDR3 is 16 amino acids. The DNA for the CDR3 is TGTGCCAGCAGCTTAGGACGGGGGCAGCTAGGCGGGGAGCTGCTTTTT. Its protein is CASSLGRGQLGGELLF.

By sample fraction, this clonotype is medium-sized. The chain recombines TRBV11-2 with TRBJ2-3; D is ambiguous. The CDR3 runs to 16 residues. V was cut by 5 bases and J by 1 base, with 16 bases left in between. The V gene's germline CDR1 is SGHAT and CDR2 FQNNGV. The CDR3 here is CASSPISEIGTDTQYF. The CDR3 region has the DNA TGTGCCAGCAGCCCGATCTCGGAAATCGGCACAGATACGCAGTATTTT.

This clonotype rates as medium-sized. The V and J genes are TRBV9 and TRBJ2-5; D possibly uses TRBD1 or TRBD2 (5 bases each). CDR1 is SGDLS and CDR2 is YYNGEE in the germline V gene. The CDR3 totals 14 residues. V was trimmed by 4 bases and J by 2 bases, leaving 12 bases between them. The CDR3 protein is CASSPGTRQETQYF. The CDR3 DNA reads TGTGCCAGCAGCCCAGGGACGCGACAAGAGACCCAGTACTTC. The entire variable domain, with the rest obtained from reference TRBV9 and TRBJ2-5, is as follows: DSGVTQTPKHLITATGQRVTLRCSPRSGDLSVYWYQQSLDQGLQFLIQYYNGEERAKGNILERFSAQQFPDLHSELNLSSLELGDSALYFCASSPGTRQETQYFGPGTRLLVL.

This clonotype is deemed medium-sized. The rearrangement uses TRBV30 and TRBJ2-7; D is ambiguous. Per the germline V gene, CDR1 is GTSNPN and CDR2 is SVGIG (reference sequence). Trimming pared 0 bases from V and 5 bases from J, leaving 11 bases between. This CDR3 is built from 13 residues. The CDR3 sequence: CAWSVGPWNEQYF. The CDR3 DNA reads as TGTGCCTGGAGTGTAGGCCCCTGGAACGAGCAGTACTTC.

This clonotype was seen at least ten times. The genes are TRBV20-1 and TRBJ2-1; weak D call: TRBD2 (6 bases). Trimming cost V 1 base and J 3 bases, with 10 bases left between them. Germline CDR1 and CDR2: DFQATT and SNEGSKA (reference sequence). This CDR3 is built from 14 residues. The DNA for the CDR3 is TGCAGTGCTAGAGGTAGCGGATACTACAATGAGCAGTTCTTC. It yields the protein CSARGSGYYNEQFF.

In its sample, this clonotype ranks as medium-sized. This sequence joins TRBV7-6 and TRBJ2-3, with 9 bases matching TRBD2. Per germline, CDR1 SGHVS and CDR2 FNYEAQ. The trim removed 4 bases at V and 3 bases at J, leaving 11 bases unmatched. The CDR3 consists of 17 residues. In DNA form, the CDR3 reads TGTGCCAGCAGCTCTCTTCTAGCGGGGTTTGGTACAGATACGCAGTATTTT. It is translated as CASSSLLAGFGTDTQYF.

This clonotype counts as medium-sized. J is TRBJ2-3 and V is TRBV7-2; 9 bases align to TRBD1. The CDR3 runs 18 residues. CDR1 is SGHTA, CDR2 FQGNSA, per germline. With 5 bases clipped from V and 4 bases from J, the junction kept 16 bases outside the gene matches. The CDR3, as DNA: TGTGCCAGCAGCCCTAGGGCAACCACAGGGGGCTATCCAGATACGCAGTATTTT. Translation gives CASSPRATTGGYPDTQYF. Together with reference TRBV7-2 and TRBJ2-3, the CDR3 gives the full variable domain: GAGVSQSPSNKVTEKGKDVELRCDPISGHTALYWYRQSLGQGLEFLIYFQGNSAPDKSGLPSDRFSAERTGGSVSTLTIQRTQQEDSAVYLCASSPRATTGGYPDTQYFGPGTRLTVL.

This clonotype was picked up many times. J is TRBJ1-1 and V is TRBV30; TRBD1 might be the D (5 bases). Germline CDR1 is GTSNPN and CDR2 is SVGIG (reference sequence). This CDR3 region has 12 residues. The V and J ends lost 4 bases and 5 bases respectively, with 11 bases between them. CDR3 sequence (DNA): TGTGCCTGGAATGCTGGGGGAACTGAAGCTTTCTTT. Amino acids: CAWNAGGTEAFF.

This sequence joins TRBV9 and TRBJ2-2; D remains unclear. Germline V gene lookup returns CDR1 SGDLS and CDR2 YYNGEE. The CDR3 contains 14 residues. Trimming cost V 6 bases and J 4 bases, with 13 bases left between them. The CDR3 here is CASTPHPSTGELFF. The CDR3 DNA reads TGTGCCAGCACCCCCCACCCGTCCACCGGGGAGCTGTTTTTT.

The V gene is TRBV7-9, the J gene TRBJ2-7, with 8 positions matching TRBD1. Germline V gives CDR1 SEHNR, CDR2 FQNEAQ (reference sequence). The CDR3 is 12 residues long. V trimming: 10 bases; J trimming: 7 bases; junction bases outside the gene matches: 9. CDR3 DNA: TGTGCCAACATCCAGGGGGCAGGTGAGCAGTACTTC. This gives the protein CANIQGAGEQYF.

By its share, this clonotype is medium-sized. The chain links TRBV5-4 to TRBJ2-7; 9 nucleotides agree with TRBD2. V shed 0 bases and J 4 bases; nucleotides not matched to a gene: 5. This CDR3 region has 15 residues. Germline V CDR1 and CDR2: SGHNT, YYREEE (reference sequence). CDR3 in amino acids: CASSLVAGGSYEQYF. The DNA of the CDR3 is TGTGCCAGCAGCTTGGTGGCGGGAGGGTCGTACGAGCAGTACTTC.

Relative to its sample, this clonotype is medium-sized. The rearrangement links TRBV6-2 or TRBV6-3 to TRBJ1-5; possible D gene TRBD1, 6 bases. This CDR3 comprises 18 residues. V gave up 2 bases and J gave up 0 bases, with 17 bases separating them. Germline V gene lookup returns CDR1 MNHEY and CDR2 SVGEGT. The CDR3 DNA follows: TGTGCCAGCAGTTACCCGACCGGGGGGACATTTAGCAATCAGCCCCAGCATTTT. It yields the protein CASSYPTGGTFSNQPQHF.

The J gene is TRBJ2-7, the V gene TRBV9; D perhaps matches TRBD1 (6 bases). Germline lookup yields CDR1 SGDLS and CDR2 YYNGEE. This CDR3 is built from 15 residues. The V and J ends lost 4 bases and 2 bases respectively, with 16 bases between them. CDR3 sequence reads: CASSTTGTPTYEQYF. The CDR3 bases are TGTGCCAGCAGCACCACCGGGACACCTACCTACGAGCAGTACTTC.

Sample share makes this clonotype medium-sized (0.01 to 0.1%). CDR3 region: CASSPGEGALSGELFF. The CDR3, as DNA: TGTGCCAGCAGTCCCGGAGAGGGGGCTTTATCCGGGGAGCTGTTTTTT. The chain uses TRBV2 and TRBJ2-2; 7 bases map to TRBD1. This CDR3 has 16 residues. The ends lost 5 bases at V and 6 bases at J; junction bases unmatched: 12. Germline CDR1 reads SNHLY; CDR2 reads FYNNEI.